The 27 T cell receptor beta chains listed next were all sequenced from one sample in a study of OX40 agonist ivuxolimab in advanced cancers. The method was immunoSEQ multiplex PCR; TCRdb's version includes in-frame clones alone and lacks a portion of them. The data show fewer than 90,000 clones, 65% to 90% seen once. This specimen was CD4+ or CD8+ T cells sorted from blood, taken in a trial of the OX40 agonist ivuxolimab. These TCRs come from an adult with an advanced solid tumor such as melanoma, head and neck, liver or kidney cancer.

The chain has TRBV6-6 and TRBJ1-1; TRBD1 matches 8 bases. Germline values: CDR1 MNHNY, CDR2 SVGAGI (reference sequence). The CDR3 length is 13 residues. With 6 bases clipped from V and 3 bases from J, the junction kept 3 bases outside the gene matches. The DNA for the CDR3 is TGTGCCAGCAGAGAGACAGGGGACACTGAAGCTTTCTTT. The encoded protein is CASRETGDTEAFF.

The chain couples TRBV19 to TRBJ1-5; the D gene is possibly TRBD1 (5 bases). The ends were cut back, 5 bases at V and 3 bases at J, with 11 bases in the middle. Germline V lookup: CDR1 LNHDA, CDR2 SQIVND (reference sequence). The length of the CDR3 is 14 residues. CDR3 coding DNA: TGTGCCAGTAGTGATGACAGAGACAATCAGCCCCAGCATTTT. It specifies CASSDDRDNQPQHF.

V usage is TRBV5-6 and J usage is TRBJ1-1, with D perhaps TRBD1 (6 bases). Deletions cut 4 bases from V and 3 bases from J, with 22 bases between. This CDR3 contains 17 residues. Looked up from germline, CDR1 is SGHDT and CDR2 is YYEEEE. CDR3 sequence reads: CASSPASHRVVDTEAFF. The DNA for the CDR3 is TGTGCCAGCAGCCCGGCATCCCACAGGGTGGTCGACACTGAAGCTTTCTTT. Full variable domain (missing parts from reference TRBV5-6 and TRBJ1-1): DAGVTQSPTHLIKTRGQQVTLRCSPKSGHDTVSWYQQALGQGPQFIFQYYEEEERQRGNFPDRFSGHQFPNYSSELNVNALLLGDSALYLCASSPASHRVVDTEAFFGQGTRLTVV.

The CDR3: CASLGHSNQPQHF. In DNA form, the CDR3 reads TGTGCCAGCTTGGGCCATAGCAATCAGCCCCAGCATTTT. This sequence joins TRBV6-1 and TRBJ1-5; no reliable D call. The CDR3 loop spans 13 amino acids. V shed 8 bases and J shed 0 bases, with 8 bases lying between them. Germline V lookup: CDR1 MNHNS, CDR2 SASEGT.

The chain links TRBV4-1 to TRBJ1-3; 8 bases are shared with TRBD1. Germline values: CDR1 MGHRA, CDR2 YSYEKL. This CDR3 region has 18 residues. V shed 1 base, J shed 0 bases, and the junction held 8 bases outside the gene matches. The CDR3, as DNA: TGCGCCAGCAGCCAAGTAACAGGGGGTGGTGACTCTGGAAACACCATATATTTT. This gives the protein CASSQVTGGGDSGNTIYF.

V usage is TRBV30 and J usage is TRBJ1-1; no clear D. The CDR3 spans 12 residues. Germline V CDR1 and CDR2: GTSNPN, SVGIG (reference sequence). The V gene lost 1 base and the J gene lost 3 bases, with 6 bases spanning the gap. CDR3 DNA sequence: TGTGCCTGGAGTGACGGAGACACTGAAGCTTTCTTT. Translating gives CAWSDGDTEAFF. Complete variable domain (other parts from reference TRBV30 and TRBJ1-1): SQTIHQWPATLVQPVGSPLSLECTVEGTSNPNLYWYRQAAGRGLQLLFYSVGIGQISSEVPQNLSASRPQDRQFILSSKKLLLSDSGFYLCAWSDGDTEAFFGQGTRLTVV.

The V and J genes are TRBV19 and TRBJ2-2; perhaps TRBD2 as D (6 bases). With 8 bases removed from V and 7 bases from J, the gap between germline ends came to 14 bases. Looked up from germline, CDR1 is LNHDA and CDR2 is SQIVND (reference sequence). The CDR3 is made up of 13 amino acids. The DNA of the CDR3 is TGTGCCAGTTTGACCTTGGGGGGCGGGGAGCTGTTTTTT. It specifies CASLTLGGGELFF.

V gene TRBV6-5 combines with J gene TRBJ2-4; no definite D call. This CDR3 has 12 amino acids. V lost 8 bases and J lost 8, with 13 bases in between. Per germline, CDR1 MNHEY and CDR2 SVGAGI. The CDR3 here is CASSRGRDIQYF. In DNA form, the CDR3 reads TGTGCCAGCTCTAGAGGACGCGACATTCAGTACTTC.

The CDR3 DNA reads TGTGCCAGCAGCACAGGACAGGGGGAGAACACTGAAGCTTTCTTT. Translation: CASSTGQGENTEAFF. This rearrangement joins TRBV11-3 to TRBJ1-1; 10 bases line up with TRBD1. The CDR3 totals 15 residues. Looked up from germline, CDR1 is SGHNT and CDR2 is YENEEA. J was trimmed by 1 base and V by 5 bases; bases with no gene match: 4. The entire variable domain, with the rest obtained from reference TRBV11-3 and TRBJ1-1, is as follows: EAGVVQSPRYKIIEKKQPVAFWCNPISGHNTLYWYLQNLGQGPELLIRYENEEAVDDSQLPKDRFSAERLKGVDSTLKIQPAELGDSAVYLCASSTGQGENTEAFFGQGTRLTVV.

The rearrangement uses TRBV9 and TRBJ1-2, with a possible D match to TRBD1 (6 bases). This CDR3 is built from 16 residues. Between the trimmed V and J ends, which lost 2 bases and 3 bases, there was a span of 17 bases. CDR1 SGDLS and CDR2 YYNGEE come from the germline V gene. DNA of the CDR3: TGTGCCAGCAGCGTTGGGGGCCCGCCGGATGACTATGGCTACACCTTC. Amino acids: CASSVGGPPDDYGYTF.

V usage is TRBV7-2 and J usage is TRBJ2-5, with 7 bases that match TRBD1. This CDR3 has 15 residues. After removal of 4 bases from V and 5 bases from J, the junction contained 10 bases not matched to a gene. Germline V lookup: CDR1 SGHTA, CDR2 FQGNSA. The CDR3: CASSYTGADWETQYF. In DNA, the CDR3 is TGTGCCAGCAGCTACACAGGGGCCGATTGGGAGACCCAGTACTTC.

The genes are TRBV27 and TRBJ1-2, with TRBD1 matching 7 bases. V was clipped by 7 bases and J by 1 base; unmatched bases: 12. Germline CDR1 and CDR2: MNHEY and SMNVEV (reference sequence). The CDR3 has 16 amino acids. CDR3 protein: CASTSGGSGDNYGYTF. CDR3 nucleotide sequence: TGTGCCAGCACCTCAGGGGGGTCAGGAGATAACTATGGCTACACCTTC.

This clone showed up just a few times. V and J are TRBV2 and TRBJ1-4; D may be TRBD1 (5 bases). This CDR3 region has 12 residues. V was pared by 7 bases and J by 7 bases, with 10 bases between. CDR1 and CDR2 from the germline V gene are SNHLY and FYNNEI. DNA for the CDR3: TGTGCCAGCACAGGGCCACCTGAAAAACTGTTTTTT. Its protein product is CASTGPPEKLFF.

This chain connects TRBV15 to TRBJ1-1; a weak D match, TRBD1 (6 bases). CDR1 and CDR2 (germline): LNHNV, YYDKDF (reference sequence). This CDR3 comprises 14 residues. Trimming pared 3 bases from V and 4 bases from J, leaving 12 bases between. The CDR3 reads CATSSQGWGTEAFF. The CDR3 DNA sequence: TGTGCCACCAGCAGCCAGGGGTGGGGCACTGAAGCTTTCTTT.

In DNA, the CDR3 is TGTGCCAGTAGTAAAAGCGTACCCGGGGCCAACGTCCTGACTTTC. It encodes CASSKSVPGANVLTF. This chain links TRBV19 with TRBJ2-6; D is undetermined. Germline assignment: CDR1 LNHDA and CDR2 SQIVND (reference sequence). Trimming cost V 4 bases and J 4 bases, with 11 bases left between them. The CDR3 is made up of 15 amino acids.

The chain carries TRBV5-6 and TRBJ2-7; 7 positions match TRBD1. The CDR3 sequence is 15 residues long. J lost 2 bases, V lost 6 bases, and 11 bases had no gene match. Germline CDR1 is SGHDT and CDR2 is YYEEEE. The CDR3 loop reads CASNPLTGVTYEQYF. For the CDR3, the DNA is TGTGCCAGCAACCCCCTAACAGGGGTCACCTACGAGCAGTACTTC.

V and J are TRBV2 and TRBJ2-7; no clear D. Trimming shortened V by 7 bases and J by 2 bases, and 12 bases separated the two germline ends. CDR3 length equals 13 residues. The V gene's germline CDR1 is SNHLY and CDR2 FYNNEI. The CDR3 DNA reads TGTGCCAGCACTACCCTGGGTCCCTACGAGCAGTACTTC. This translates into CASTTLGPYEQYF.

The chain uses TRBV9 and TRBJ2-1; tentative D call: TRBD1 (5 bases). Germline V gives CDR1 SGDLS, CDR2 YYNGEE. The V and J ends lost 1 base and 3 bases respectively, with 17 bases between them. The CDR3 contains 17 residues. This CDR3 is CASSVKDPTVYYNEQFF. The CDR3 nucleotides are TGTGCCAGCAGCGTAAAGGATCCGACAGTATACTACAATGAGCAGTTCTTC.

The CDR3 sequence is CASSPRAGGGYTYEQYF. The CDR3 coding sequence is TGTGCCAGCAGCCCCCGAGCGGGCGGGGGCTATACCTACGAGCAGTACTTC. The chain combines TRBV7-9 with TRBJ2-7; the D gene is possibly TRBD2 (7 bases). The CDR3 sequence is 17 residues long. Deletions cut 5 bases from V and 2 bases from J, with 22 bases between. The germline gives CDR1 SEHNR, CDR2 FQNEAQ (reference sequence).

The chain recombines TRBV7-3 with TRBJ2-5, with 7 bases lining up with TRBD2. V lost 2 bases, J lost 5 bases, and 5 bases stayed unmatched. This CDR3 spans 14 amino acids. The germline V gene encodes CDR1 SGHTA and CDR2 FQGTGA. For the CDR3, the DNA is TGTGCCAGCAGCTTAGACGGGAGGCGCGAGACCCAGTACTTC. This gives the protein CASSLDGRRETQYF.

The sample holds one count of this clone. V gene TRBV7-3 combines with J gene TRBJ1-6, with D possibly being TRBD1 (5 bases). V lost 5 bases and J lost 9, with 17 bases in between. Germline V gene data show CDR1 as SGHTA and CDR2 as FQGTGA. The CDR3 has 15 residues. The CDR3 region is CASSQEQAGRSPLHF. As DNA, the CDR3 is TGTGCCAGCAGCCAAGAACAGGCTGGCCGTTCACCCCTCCACTTT.

V is TRBV6-6 and J is TRBJ1-5; D is possibly TRBD1 (5 bases). The CDR3 loop spans 16 amino acids. V lost 5 bases and J lost 4, with 18 bases in between. Germline V CDR1 and CDR2: MNHNY, SVGAGI (reference sequence). The CDR3 nucleotides are TGTGCCAGCAGTCGTGGTGAAGAATGGGGGAATCAGCCCCAGCATTTT. Amino acids: CASSRGEEWGNQPQHF.

The V gene is TRBV7-8, the J gene TRBJ1-1; 7 bases fit TRBD1. The CDR3 is 13 residues long. Germline assignment: CDR1 SGHVS and CDR2 FQNEAQ. The J segment lost 0 bases and the V segment lost 5 bases, leaving 0 bases of the junction unmatched. The CDR3, as DNA: TGTGCCAGCAGCGACAGGGTGAACACTGAAGCTTTCTTT. It codes for CASSDRVNTEAFF.

V is TRBV6-1 and J is TRBJ2-7, with TRBD2 as a possible D gene (5 bases). The CDR3 runs to 15 residues. CDR1 and CDR2 from the germline V gene are MNHNS and SASEGT. Trimming left V 6 bases short and J 1 base short, with 16 bases between. The CDR3 sequence: CASRYRIGESYEQYF. In nucleotides, the CDR3 is TGTGCCAGCAGATACCGTATTGGGGAGTCCTACGAGCAGTACTTC.

J is TRBJ2-1 and V is TRBV7-8; TRBD1 aligns across 10 bases. Germline V CDR1 and CDR2: SGHVS, FQNEAQ. The CDR3 is 14 amino acids. With V trimmed by 11 bases and J by 7 bases, 11 bases remained unmatched. The CDR3 DNA sequence: TGTGCCGGGAAAATGAGGACAGGGGGAAATGAGCAGTTCTTC. It yields the protein CAGKMRTGGNEQFF.

The chain couples TRBV4-3 to TRBJ2-7; a possible D gene is TRBD2 (6 bases). Germline CDR1 is LGHNA and CDR2 is YSLEER. The CDR3 covers 15 residues. Trimming took 0 bases from V and 3 from J, leaving 12 bases between them. CDR3 protein: CASSQDLGGVYEQYF. The CDR3 DNA reads TGCGCCAGCAGCCAAGATTTAGGCGGGGTCTACGAGCAGTACTTC.

CDR3 protein: CASSFLDGTEAFF. CDR3 DNA: TGTGCCAGCAGCTTTCTGGATGGGACTGAAGCTTTCTTT. The chain recombines TRBV5-6 with TRBJ1-1, with D unresolved. The CDR3 contains 13 residues. In germline, CDR1 is SGHDT, CDR2 YYEEEE. V lost 2 bases to trimming and J lost 5 bases, with 10 bases between them.